These T cell receptor beta chains were read from a single sample in a study of blood T cell repertoires in COVID-19. Sequenced by immunoSEQ multiplex PCR; TCRdb stores in-frame clones only, minus some. In the table there are roughly 110,000 clones, about 89% of which are singletons. Specimen: peripheral blood. Receptors were obtained from a man in his forties with acute or convalescent COVID-19. Both conserved end residues are trimmed from each CDR3.

v_gene: TRBV24-1
j_gene: TRBJ1-2
len: 17
CDR3aa: ATSSTAPGQGANFYGYT

v_gene: TRBV7-9
j_gene: TRBJ1-1
len: 10
CDR3aa: ASSRDSFEAF

v_gene: TRBV12-3/TRBV12-4
j_gene: TRBJ2-7
len: 11
CDR3aa: ATSSMYRVEQY

v_gene: TRBV5-6
j_gene: TRBJ2-5
len: 12
CDR3aa: ASSLWTAGGAQY

v_gene: TRBV7-9
j_gene: TRBJ1-3
len: 13
CDR3aa: ASSPGQSSGNTIY

v_gene: TRBV5-5
j_gene: TRBJ1-1
len: 13
CDR3aa: ASSLRQGWNTEAF

v_gene: TRBV5-1
j_gene: TRBJ2-1
len: 14
CDR3aa: ASSPRLAGKYNEQF

v_gene: TRBV7-9
j_gene: TRBJ2-1
len: 13
CDR3aa: ASSYGQGDMDEQF

v_gene: TRBV19
j_gene: TRBJ1-1
len: 13
CDR3aa: ASSPHPTANTEAF

v_gene: TRBV2
j_gene: TRBJ1-3
len: 11
CDR3aa: ASSDSQENTIY

v_gene: TRBV4-3
j_gene: TRBJ2-5
len: 16
CDR3aa: ASSQDLAGGGVPETQY

v_gene: TRBV14
j_gene: TRBJ2-1
len: 11
CDR3aa: ASSQELPSGQF

v_gene: TRBV11-2
j_gene: TRBJ2-1
len: 12
CDR3aa: ASSLDPEANEQF

v_gene: TRBV4-2
j_gene: TRBJ2-1
len: 14
CDR3aa: ASSQISGAQGGEQF

v_gene: TRBV30
j_gene: TRBJ1-2
len: 11
CDR3aa: AWSVSQGLGYT

v_gene: TRBV6-5
j_gene: TRBJ1-5
len: 12
CDR3aa: ASTGARGDQPQH

v_gene: TRBV11-3
j_gene: TRBJ1-1
len: 10
CDR3aa: ASSLDEGEAF

v_gene: TRBV6-6
j_gene: TRBJ2-3
len: 14
CDR3aa: ASSYSIRTSTDTQY

v_gene: TRBV13
j_gene: TRBJ1-5
len: 13
CDR3aa: ASSGSGTQYQPQH

v_gene: TRBV6-7
j_gene: TRBJ1-5
len: 17
CDR3aa: ASSLRIRTSLYSNQPQH

v_gene: TRBV3-1/TRBV3-2
j_gene: TRBJ2-5
len: 12
CDR3aa: ASSDHRHQETQY

v_gene: TRBV12-3/TRBV12-4
j_gene: TRBJ1-2
len: 11
CDR3aa: ASSFLTGYGYT

v_gene: TRBV6-2/TRBV6-3
j_gene: TRBJ2-2
len: 13
CDR3aa: ASSYLSRNTGELF

v_gene: TRBV6-5
j_gene: TRBJ2-5
len: 13
CDR3aa: ASSSPTGVQETQY

v_gene: TRBV3-1/TRBV3-2
j_gene: TRBJ2-5
len: 12
CDR3aa: ASSQVPSGGPIY

v_gene: TRBV12-3/TRBV12-4
j_gene: TRBJ1-1
len: 11
CDR3aa: ASSFGQGPEAF

v_gene: TRBV6-2/TRBV6-3
j_gene: TRBJ2-7
len: 9
CDR3aa: ASSYEIEQY

v_gene: TRBV5-6
j_gene: TRBJ1-1
len: 12
CDR3aa: ASRLGSGVGEAF

v_gene: TRBV6-1
j_gene: TRBJ2-3
len: 14
CDR3aa: ASSEALRQFTDTQY

v_gene: TRBV18
j_gene: TRBJ1-1
len: 10
CDR3aa: ASSTGDTEAF

v_gene: TRBV6-5
j_gene: TRBJ1-3
len: 12
CDR3aa: TSTSGEGGNTIY

v_gene: TRBV30
j_gene: TRBJ2-2
len: 15
CDR3aa: AWIRWGLAGLTGELF

v_gene: TRBV7-2
j_gene: TRBJ1-2
len: 12
CDR3aa: ASSPEVGDYGYT

v_gene: TRBV3-1/TRBV3-2
j_gene: TRBJ2-7
len: 15
CDR3aa: ASSQDPGLGPAYEQY

v_gene: TRBV6-5
j_gene: TRBJ1-6
len: 13
CDR3aa: ASSPRTGVNSPLH

v_gene: TRBV6-6
j_gene: TRBJ1-5
len: 12
CDR3aa: ASSYGQGSQPQH

v_gene: TRBV6-5
j_gene: TRBJ2-1
len: 12
CDR3aa: ASRASGGAYEQF

v_gene: TRBV7-2
j_gene: TRBJ1-2
len: 15
CDR3aa: ASSHPDRGPRYSGYT

v_gene: TRBV7-3
j_gene: TRBJ2-2
len: 17
CDR3aa: ASSLISMGRHKNTGELF

v_gene: TRBV27
j_gene: TRBJ2-7
len: 9
CDR3aa: ASSSSYEQY

v_gene: TRBV5-1
j_gene: TRBJ1-2
len: 11
CDR3aa: ASSPTTGYGYT

v_gene: TRBV2
j_gene: TRBJ1-6
len: 11
CDR3aa: ASNSRDSPPLH

v_gene: TRBV19
j_gene: TRBJ1-6
len: 14
CDR3aa: ASIATDSSYNSPLH

v_gene: TRBV15
j_gene: TRBJ1-1
len: 11
CDR3aa: ATSREWTSEAF

v_gene: TRBV27
j_gene: TRBJ1-5
len: 12
CDR3aa: ASSFGRSNQPQH

v_gene: TRBV5-1
j_gene: TRBJ2-7
len: 12
CDR3aa: ASSGTGGSYEQY

v_gene: TRBV7-7
j_gene: TRBJ1-3
len: 13
CDR3aa: ASSRDRGAGNTIY

v_gene: TRBV19
j_gene: TRBJ2-5
len: 12
CDR3aa: ASSITGGRETQY

v_gene: TRBV15
j_gene: TRBJ2-3
len: 12
CDR3aa: ATSNRQGTDTQY

v_gene: TRBV5-4
j_gene: TRBJ2-2
len: 14
CDR3aa: ASSLARGLNTGELF

v_gene: TRBV9
j_gene: TRBJ1-2
len: 12
CDR3aa: ASQEGNRGLGYT

v_gene: TRBV23-1
j_gene: TRBJ1-6
len: 15
CDR3aa: ASRLIQRNRGLSPLH